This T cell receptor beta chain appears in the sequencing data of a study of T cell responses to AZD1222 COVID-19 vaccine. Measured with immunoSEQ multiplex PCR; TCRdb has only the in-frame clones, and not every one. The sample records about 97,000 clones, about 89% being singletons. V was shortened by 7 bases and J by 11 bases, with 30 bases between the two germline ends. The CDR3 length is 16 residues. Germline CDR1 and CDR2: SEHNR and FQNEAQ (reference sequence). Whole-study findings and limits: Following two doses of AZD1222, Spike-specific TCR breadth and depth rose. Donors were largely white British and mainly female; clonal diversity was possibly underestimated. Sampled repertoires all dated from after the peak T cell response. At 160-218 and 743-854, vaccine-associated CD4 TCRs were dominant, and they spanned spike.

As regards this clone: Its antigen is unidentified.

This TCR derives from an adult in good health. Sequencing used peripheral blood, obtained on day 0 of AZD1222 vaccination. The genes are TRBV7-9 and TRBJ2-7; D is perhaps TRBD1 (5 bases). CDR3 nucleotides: TGTGCCAGCACCCCTCTTCGGCAGGACACCCCCGAAGTAGAGTACTTC. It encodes CASTPLRQDTPEVEYF. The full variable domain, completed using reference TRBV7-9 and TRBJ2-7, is DTGVSQNPRHKITKRGQNVTFRCDPISEHNRLYWYRQTLGQGPEFLTYFQNEAQLEKSRLLSDRFSAERPKGSFSTLEIQRTEQGDSAMYLCASTPLRQDTPEVEYFGPGTRLTVT.